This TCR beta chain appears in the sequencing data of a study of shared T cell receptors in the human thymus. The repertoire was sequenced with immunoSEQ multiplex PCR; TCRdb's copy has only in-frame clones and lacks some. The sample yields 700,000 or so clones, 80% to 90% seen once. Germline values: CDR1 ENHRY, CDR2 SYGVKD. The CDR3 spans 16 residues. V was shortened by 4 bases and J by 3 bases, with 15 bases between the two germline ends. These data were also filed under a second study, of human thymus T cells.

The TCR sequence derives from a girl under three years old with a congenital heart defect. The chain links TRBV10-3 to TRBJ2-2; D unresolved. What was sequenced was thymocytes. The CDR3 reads CAISGLVAQDTGELFF. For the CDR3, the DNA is TGTGCCATCAGTGGCTTGGTGGCGCAGGACACCGGGGAGCTGTTTTTT.